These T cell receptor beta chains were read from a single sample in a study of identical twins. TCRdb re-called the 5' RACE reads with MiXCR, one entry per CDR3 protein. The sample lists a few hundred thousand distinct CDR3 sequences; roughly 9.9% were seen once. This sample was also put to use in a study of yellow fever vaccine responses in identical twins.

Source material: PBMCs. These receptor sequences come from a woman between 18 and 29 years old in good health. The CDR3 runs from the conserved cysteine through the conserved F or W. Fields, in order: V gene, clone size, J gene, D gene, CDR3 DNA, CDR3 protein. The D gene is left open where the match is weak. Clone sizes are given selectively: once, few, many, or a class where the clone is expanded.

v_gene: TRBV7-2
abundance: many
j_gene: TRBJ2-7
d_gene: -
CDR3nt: TGTGCCAGCAGCTTAGCTTGGGATTACGAGCAGTACTTC
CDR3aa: CASSLAWDYEQYF

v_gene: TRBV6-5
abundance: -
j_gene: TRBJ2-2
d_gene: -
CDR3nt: TGTGCCAGCACGATACTAAACACCGGGGAGCTGTTTTTT
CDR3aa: CASTILNTGELFF

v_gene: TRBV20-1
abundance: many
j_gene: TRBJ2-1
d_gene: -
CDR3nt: TGCAGTGCTAGAGATCAGGCCTTAGTGCAGTTCTTC
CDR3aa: CSARDQALVQFF

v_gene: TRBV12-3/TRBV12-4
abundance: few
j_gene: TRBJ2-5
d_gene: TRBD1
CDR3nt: TGTGCCAGCAGTTTATTGGGACAGGGGTATCCGGAGACCCAGTACTTC
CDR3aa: CASSLLGQGYPETQYF

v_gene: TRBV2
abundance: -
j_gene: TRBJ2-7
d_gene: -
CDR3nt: TGTGCCAGCAGTGCCCAGGGAGCAGACGAGCAGTACTTC
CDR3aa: CASSAQGADEQYF

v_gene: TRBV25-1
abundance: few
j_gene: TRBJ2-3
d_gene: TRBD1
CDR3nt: TGTGCCAGCAGTGCGACAGGGGTTTGGACAGATACGCAGTATTTT
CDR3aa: CASSATGVWTDTQYF

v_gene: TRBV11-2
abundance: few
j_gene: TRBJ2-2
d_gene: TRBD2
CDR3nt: TGTGCCAGCAGCTTAGTAGGCCTAGCGGGGGTCAACACCGGGGAGCTGTTTTTT
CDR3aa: CASSLVGLAGVNTGELFF

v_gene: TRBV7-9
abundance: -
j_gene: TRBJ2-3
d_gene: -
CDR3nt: TGTGCCAGCAGCTATGATACGCAGTATTTT
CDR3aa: CASSYDTQYF

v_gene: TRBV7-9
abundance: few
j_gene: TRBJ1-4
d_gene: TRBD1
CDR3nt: TGTGCCAGCAGTTCAACCCCAGGGGGCGGCGGTGAAAAACTGTTTTTT
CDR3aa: CASSSTPGGGGEKLFF

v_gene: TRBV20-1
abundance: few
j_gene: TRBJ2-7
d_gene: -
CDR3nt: TGCAGTGTCCCGGGGCTGACCTACGAGCAGTACTTC
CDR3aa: CSVPGLTYEQYF

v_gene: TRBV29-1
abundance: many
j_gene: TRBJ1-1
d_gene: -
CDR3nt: TGCAGCGTTGAGATACTCTTGACCCGAGGGGACACTGAAGCTTTCTTT
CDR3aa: CSVEILLTRGDTEAFF

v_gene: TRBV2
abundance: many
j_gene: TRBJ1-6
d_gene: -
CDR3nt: TGTGCCATCCTTGGGGGAACTCCCTCCTATAATTCACCCCTCCACTTT
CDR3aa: CAILGGTPSYNSPLHF

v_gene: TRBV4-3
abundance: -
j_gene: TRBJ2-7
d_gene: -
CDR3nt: TGCGCCAGCAGCCAAGTCAGGGCAAGCTCCTACGAGCAGTACTTC
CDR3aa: CASSQVRASSYEQYF

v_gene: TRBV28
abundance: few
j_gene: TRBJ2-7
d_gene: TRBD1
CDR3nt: TGTGCCAGCAGTGAAACCGGGACAGGGGGCAAAGTCTACGAGCAGTACTTC
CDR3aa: CASSETGTGGKVYEQYF

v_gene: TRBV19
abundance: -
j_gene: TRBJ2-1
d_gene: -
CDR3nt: TGTGCCACCCAGAGGAGGGAGACCCCGTACAATGAGCAGTTCTTC
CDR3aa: CATQRRETPYNEQFF

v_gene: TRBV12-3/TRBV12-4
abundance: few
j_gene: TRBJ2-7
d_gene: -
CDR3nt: TGTGCCAGCAGTCCCCCGGGGGGCGCGGAGCAGTACTTC
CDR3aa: CASSPPGGAEQYF

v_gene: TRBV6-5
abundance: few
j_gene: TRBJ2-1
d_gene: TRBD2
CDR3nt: TGTGCCAGCAGTTACTCCACGACTAGCCACAATGAGCAGTTCTTC
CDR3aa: CASSYSTTSHNEQFF

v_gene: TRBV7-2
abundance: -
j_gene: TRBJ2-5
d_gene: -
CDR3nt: TGTGCCAGCAGCTCAACTAGCCTGAGAGAGACCCAGTACTTC
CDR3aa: CASSSTSLRETQYF

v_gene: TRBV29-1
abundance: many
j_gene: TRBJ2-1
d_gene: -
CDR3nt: TGCAGCGTTTGTGAGCGAACGTACCCAAGGTACAATGAGCAGTTCTTC
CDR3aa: CSVCERTYPRYNEQFF

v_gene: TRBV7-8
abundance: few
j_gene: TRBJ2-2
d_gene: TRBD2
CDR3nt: TGTGCCAGCAGTACGAAAAATACGGGACTAGCGGGGGGGCCGGCCGGGGAGCTGTTTTTT
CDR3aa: CASSTKNTGLAGGPAGELFF

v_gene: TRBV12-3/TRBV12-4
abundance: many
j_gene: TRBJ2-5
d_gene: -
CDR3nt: TGTGCCAGCACCCAACGCGGGACTCAAGAGACCCAGTACTTC
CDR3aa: CASTQRGTQETQYF

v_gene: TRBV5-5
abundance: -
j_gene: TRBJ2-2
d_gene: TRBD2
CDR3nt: TGTGCCAGCAGCTTACTAGCGGGGGGATACACCGGGGAGCTGTTTTTT
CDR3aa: CASSLLAGGYTGELFF

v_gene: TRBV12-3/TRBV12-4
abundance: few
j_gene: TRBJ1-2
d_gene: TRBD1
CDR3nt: TGTGCCAGCAGTAGGGACAGCCTCAGCTACACCTTC
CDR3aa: CASSRDSLSYTF

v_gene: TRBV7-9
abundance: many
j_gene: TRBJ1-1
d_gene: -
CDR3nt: TGTGCCAGCAGCTTAGCTTCGACACTGAACACTGAAGCTTTCTTT
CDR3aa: CASSLASTLNTEAFF

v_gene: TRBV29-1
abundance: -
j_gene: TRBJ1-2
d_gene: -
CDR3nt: TGCAGCGTTGGACAGGCCTCACGCTATGGCTACACCTTC
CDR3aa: CSVGQASRYGYTF